This T cell receptor beta chain is drawn from a study of cytomegalovirus exposure and HLA in healthy donors. Regarding the study as a whole: Trimming of TCR beta V- and J-genes showed a link, identified in a later analysis, to a missense DCLRE1C variant. When a later analysis was performed, an Asian-associated ancestry cluster reportedly had fewer N-insertions than the approximately 700-donor mean. HLA alleles were associated with around 17,000 TCR beta sequences in a later analysis at 0.05 false discovery rate. Sequencing likely caused a cluster of highly shared sequence variants.

CDR1 and CDR2 (germline): WNHNN, SYGVQD (reference sequence). This CDR3 is built from 14 residues. V lost 3 bases and J lost 4, with 12 bases in between. The PCR made use of 60 Vbeta and 13 Jbeta primers. Sequencing was performed with immunoSEQ multiplex PCR; in TCRdb, only in-frame clones are kept and a portion is missing. The sample lists about 90,000 clones; over 65% were seen once. Concerning this clone itself: Antigen: not known.

Sequences were obtained from PBMCs. The chain is built from TRBV10-1 and TRBJ2-5, with a tentative D call TRBD1 (6 bases). This clonotype originated in a man aged 30 to 45 in good health and CMV-seronegative. The CDR3 is CASSETPRGETQYF. DNA for the CDR3: TGCGCCAGCAGTGAAACTCCCAGGGGAGAGACCCAGTACTTC.